This T cell receptor (beta chain) was documented in a study of OX40 agonist ivuxolimab in advanced cancers. Overall study: Patients undergoing dose escalation presented with hepatocellular carcinoma, melanoma, renal cell or head and neck cancer.

Germline-derived CDR1 and CDR2 are SGHVS and FNYEAQ. The CDR3 covers 14 residues. The V gene lost 1 base and the J gene lost 3 bases, with 9 bases spanning the gap. This clone showed up just a few times. Its matching antigen is unknown. Clones were read by immunoSEQ multiplex PCR, and TCRdb kept only the in-frame ones, dropping some. The data show 20,000 to 30,000 clones, just under 75% seen once. Broader study findings: Clonal expansion by week 6 occurred in CD4+ and CD8+ blood T cells (at 0.1 to 3.0 mg/kg).

The sample was CD4+ or CD8+ T cells sorted from blood, taken in a trial of the OX40 agonist ivuxolimab. The sequence came from an adult with an advanced solid tumor such as melanoma, head and neck, liver or kidney cancer. V usage is TRBV7-6 and J usage is TRBJ1-1; D is perhaps TRBD1 (5 bases). The CDR3 nucleotides read TGTGCCAGCAGCTTAGGGGGGGGGTACACTGAAGCTTTCTTT. Its translation is CASSLGGGYTEAFF.